This TCR beta chain was captured by sequencing in a study of CD8 T cells in ankylosing spondylitis. After removal of 7 bases from V and 5 bases from J, the junction contained 5 bases not matched to a gene. This CDR3 has 13 amino acids. Germline CDR1 and CDR2: MNHEY and SVGEGT. One entry per CDR3 protein, called by TCRdb with MiXCR from the 5' RACE reads. The sample contains some 700,000 distinct CDR3 sequences, around a fifth of which appear only once. Points from the study as a whole: Several highly homologous variants made up a TCR beta motif, and this motif appeared characteristic of ankylosing spondylitis blood. Within matched ankylosing spondylitis synovial fluid, disease-linked clones were reportedly significantly enriched. Past studies reported some motif variants in reactive arthritis synovial fluid and blood.

A few counts support this clonotype. Its cognate antigen is unknown. The specimen sequenced was blood, either unsorted or a sorted T cell fraction (not recorded which). The sequence came from a male donor with ankylosing spondylitis. V and J are TRBV6-2 or TRBV6-3 and TRBJ1-5; TRBD1 aligns across 7 bases. CDR3 nucleotide sequence: TGTGCCAGCACCCGGGACAGCTATCAGCCCCAGCATTTT. It codes for CASTRDSYQPQHF.